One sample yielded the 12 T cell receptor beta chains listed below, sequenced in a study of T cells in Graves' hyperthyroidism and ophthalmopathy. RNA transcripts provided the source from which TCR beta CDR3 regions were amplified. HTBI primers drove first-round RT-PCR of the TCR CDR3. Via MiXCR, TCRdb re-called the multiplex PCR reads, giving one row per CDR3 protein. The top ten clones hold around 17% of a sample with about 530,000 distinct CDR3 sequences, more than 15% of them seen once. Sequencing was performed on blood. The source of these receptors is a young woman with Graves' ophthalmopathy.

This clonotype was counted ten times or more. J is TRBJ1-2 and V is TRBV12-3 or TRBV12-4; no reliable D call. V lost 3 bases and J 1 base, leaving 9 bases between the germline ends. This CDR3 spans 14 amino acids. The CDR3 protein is CASSFGSYNYGYTF. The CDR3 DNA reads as TGTGCCAGCAGTTTCGGTTCTTATAACTATGGCTACACCTTC.

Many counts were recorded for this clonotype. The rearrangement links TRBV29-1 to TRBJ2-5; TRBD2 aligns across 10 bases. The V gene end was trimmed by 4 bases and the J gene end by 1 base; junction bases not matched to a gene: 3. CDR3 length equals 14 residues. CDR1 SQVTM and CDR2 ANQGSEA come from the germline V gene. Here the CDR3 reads CSVVAGGSQETQYF. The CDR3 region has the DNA TGCAGCGTTGTAGCGGGAGGTTCCCAAGAGACCCAGTACTTC.

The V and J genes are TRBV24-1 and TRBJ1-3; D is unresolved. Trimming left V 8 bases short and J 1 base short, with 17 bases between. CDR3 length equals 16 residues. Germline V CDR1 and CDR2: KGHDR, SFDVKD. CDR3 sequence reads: CATKLTCLFSGNTIYF. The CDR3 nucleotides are TGTGCCACCAAATTGACCTGCCTGTTTTCTGGAAACACCATATATTTT.

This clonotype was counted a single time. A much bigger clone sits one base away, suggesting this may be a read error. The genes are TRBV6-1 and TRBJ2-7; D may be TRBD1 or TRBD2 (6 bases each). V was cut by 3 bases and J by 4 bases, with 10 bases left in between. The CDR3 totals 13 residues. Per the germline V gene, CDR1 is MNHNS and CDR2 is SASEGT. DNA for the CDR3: TGTGCCAGCAGTGAGCAGGGGACTTACGAGCAGTACTTC. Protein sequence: CASSEQGTYEQYF.

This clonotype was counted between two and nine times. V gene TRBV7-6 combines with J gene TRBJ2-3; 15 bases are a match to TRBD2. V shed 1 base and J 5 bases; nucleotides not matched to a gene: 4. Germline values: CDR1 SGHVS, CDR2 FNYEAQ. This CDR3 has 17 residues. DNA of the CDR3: TGTGCCAGCAGCTTAGGGACTAGCGGGAGGGCCATAGATACGCAGTATTTT. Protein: CASSLGTSGRAIDTQYF.

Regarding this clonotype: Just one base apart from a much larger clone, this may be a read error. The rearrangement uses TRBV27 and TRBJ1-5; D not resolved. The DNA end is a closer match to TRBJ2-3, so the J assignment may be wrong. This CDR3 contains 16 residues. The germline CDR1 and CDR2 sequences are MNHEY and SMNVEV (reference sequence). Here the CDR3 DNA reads TGTGCCAGCAGTCCAGTCGGTCCCGCGCCCGATCAGCCCCAGTATTTT. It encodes CASSPVGPAPDQPQYF.

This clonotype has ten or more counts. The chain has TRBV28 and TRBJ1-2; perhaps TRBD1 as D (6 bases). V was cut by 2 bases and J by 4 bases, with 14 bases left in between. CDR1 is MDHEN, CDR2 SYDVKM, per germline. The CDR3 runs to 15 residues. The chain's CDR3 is CASSLRGHHPYGYTF. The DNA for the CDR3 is TGTGCCAGCAGTTTAAGGGGACACCACCCCTATGGCTACACCTTC.

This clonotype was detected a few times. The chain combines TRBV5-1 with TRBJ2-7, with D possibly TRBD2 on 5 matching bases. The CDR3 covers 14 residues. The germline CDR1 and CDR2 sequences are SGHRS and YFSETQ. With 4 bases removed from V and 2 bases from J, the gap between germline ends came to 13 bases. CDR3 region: CASSHGRETYEQYF. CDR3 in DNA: TGCGCCAGCAGCCACGGTCGGGAAACCTACGAGCAGTACTTC.

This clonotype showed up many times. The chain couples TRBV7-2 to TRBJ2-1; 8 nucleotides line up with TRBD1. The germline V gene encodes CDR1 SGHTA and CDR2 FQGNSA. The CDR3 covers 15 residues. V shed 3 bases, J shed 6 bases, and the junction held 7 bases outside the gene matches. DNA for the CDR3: TGTGCCAGCAGCTTCGGACAGGGTTTCCCCAATGAGCAGTTCTTC. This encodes CASSFGQGFPNEQFF.

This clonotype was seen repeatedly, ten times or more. The CDR3 DNA is TGTGCCACCAGTGACGGGGCGGGACTAGCAGACTACAATGAGCAGTTCTTC. It translates to CATSDGAGLADYNEQFF. The rearrangement uses TRBV24-1 and TRBJ2-1; TRBD2 matches 9 bases. After removal of 4 bases from V and 3 bases from J, the junction contained 9 bases not matched to a gene. CDR1 and CDR2 (germline): KGHDR, SFDVKD. The length of the CDR3 is 17 residues.

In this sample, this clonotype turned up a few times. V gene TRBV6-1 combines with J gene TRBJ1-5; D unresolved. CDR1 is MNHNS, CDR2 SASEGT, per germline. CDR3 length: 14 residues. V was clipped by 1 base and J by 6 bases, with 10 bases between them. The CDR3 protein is CASSEGVVTQPQHF. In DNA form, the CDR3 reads TGTGCCAGCAGTGAAGGTGTAGTTACTCAGCCCCAGCATTTT.

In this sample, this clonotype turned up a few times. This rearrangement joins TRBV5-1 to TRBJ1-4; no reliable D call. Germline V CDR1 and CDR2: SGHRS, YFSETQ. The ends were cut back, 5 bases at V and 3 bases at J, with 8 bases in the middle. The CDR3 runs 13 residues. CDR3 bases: TGCGCCAGCAGGGAGTCGGCTAATGAAAAACTGTTTTTT. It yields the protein CASRESANEKLFF.